Listed here are 21 T cell receptor beta chains from one sample, sequenced in a study of blood T cell repertoires in COVID-19. Method: immunoSEQ multiplex PCR; TCRdb's copy keeps in-frame clones and lacks some. There are roughly 220,000 clones in the sample; less than 90% occur only once, and approximately 6.5% lies in the top ten. The sample comprised PBMCs or T cells enriched from blood (not recorded which). The receptors were sampled from a middle-aged woman who had recovered from COVID-19.

The CDR3 is CASSPGRTLANSYEQYF. CDR3 in DNA: TGCGCCAGCAGTCCCGGCCGGACTCTAGCGAACTCCTACGAGCAGTACTTC. The rearrangement links TRBV10-1 to TRBJ2-7; TRBD2 might be the D (6 bases). In germline, CDR1 is WNHNN, CDR2 SYGVQD (reference sequence). The germline V and J ends were trimmed by 5 bases and 0 bases, with 20 bases remaining between them. This CDR3 comprises 17 residues.

The chain carries TRBV5-6 and TRBJ1-2; no clear D gene. V was cut by 0 bases and J by 7 bases, with 13 bases left in between. Per germline, CDR1 SGHDT and CDR2 YYEEEE. CDR3 size: 14 residues. CDR3 protein: CASSLEISSGGYTF. The CDR3 DNA is TGTGCCAGCAGCTTGGAAATTTCGTCCGGTGGCTACACCTTC.

The V call is TRBV3-1 (or the pseudogene TRBV3-2), the J call TRBJ1-5; D ambiguous. Germline loops: CDR1 LGHDT, CDR2 YNNKEL (reference sequence). The ends were cut back, 5 bases at V and 4 bases at J, with 9 bases in the middle. CDR3 length: 13 amino acids. The CDR3 sequence: CASSYLLNQPQHF. The CDR3 DNA reads TGTGCCAGCAGCTACCTCCTAAATCAGCCCCAGCATTTT.

The chain couples TRBV27 to TRBJ2-1, with 9 bases matching TRBD2. This CDR3 has 17 residues. Germline V gives CDR1 MNHEY, CDR2 SMNVEV (reference sequence). The junction had 8 bases not matched to a gene; V was cut back by 5 bases and J by 0 bases. The CDR3 region is CASSRGTSRSSYNEQFF. The CDR3, as DNA: TGTGCCAGCAGTCGGGGGACTAGCCGTAGCTCCTACAATGAGCAGTTCTTC.

V gene TRBV7-8 combines with J gene TRBJ2-1; a weak D match, TRBD1 (7 bases). CDR3 size: 18 residues. The V gene lost 2 bases and the J gene lost 2 bases, with 19 bases spanning the gap. Germline CDR1 reads SGHVS; CDR2 reads FQNEAQ. The CDR3 region is CASSLMWRDRRPYNEQFF. CDR3 in DNA: TGTGCCAGCAGCTTAATGTGGAGGGACAGACGGCCCTACAATGAGCAGTTCTTC. The whole variable domain, filled in from reference TRBV7-8 and TRBJ2-1, reads GAGVSQSPRYKVAKRGQDVALRCDPISGHVSLFWYQQALGQGPEFLTYFQNEAQLDKSGLPSDRFFAERPEGSVSTLKIQRTQQEDSAVYLCASSLMWRDRRPYNEQFFGPGTRLTVL.

The chain combines TRBV28 with TRBJ2-5; 7 positions match TRBD1. Per germline, CDR1 MDHEN and CDR2 SYDVKM. The CDR3 sequence is 17 residues long. The junction had 13 bases not matched to a gene; V was cut back by 5 bases and J by 1 base. Here the CDR3 reads CASSLTSGQLIQETQYF. The CDR3 DNA follows: TGTGCCAGCAGTCTGACCTCGGGACAGTTGATCCAAGAGACCCAGTACTTC.

The rearrangement links TRBV5-1 to TRBJ2-3, with 8 bases aligning to TRBD2. Germline-derived CDR1 and CDR2 are SGHRS and YFSETQ. J was trimmed by 1 base and V by 4 bases; bases with no gene match: 5. The CDR3 has 15 amino acids. CDR3 bases: TGCGCCAGCAGCCTTACTAGCGGACGCACAGATACGCAGTATTTT. Amino acid sequence: CASSLTSGRTDTQYF.

The chain recombines TRBV28 with TRBJ2-7; 9 bases map to TRBD1. Trimming removed 6 bases from V and 7 bases from J; junction bases left unmatched: 4. The CDR3 sequence is 12 residues long. Germline-derived CDR1 and CDR2 are MDHEN and SYDVKM. The CDR3 DNA follows: TGTGCCAGCAGCGGGACAGGGCAGGAGCAGTACTTC. Residues: CASSGTGQEQYF.

The chain carries TRBV14 and TRBJ2-4; 11 positions match TRBD2. The germline V gene has CDR1 SGHDN and CDR2 FVKESK. The length of the CDR3 is 20 residues. J lost 0 bases, V lost 2 bases, and 12 bases had no gene match. The CDR3 region has the DNA TGTGCCAGCAGCCAAACTCGATGGAAGACTAGCGGGGAAGCCAAAAACATTCAGTACTTC. It specifies CASSQTRWKTSGEAKNIQYF.

As regards this clone: The sample contains more than one DNA sequence encoding this CDR3. V is TRBV2 and J is TRBJ1-4; 8 bases map to TRBD1. V lost 6 bases, J lost 8 bases, and 5 bases stayed unmatched. The germline gives CDR1 SNHLY, CDR2 FYNNEI. This CDR3 has 13 residues. The CDR3 reads CASRGTGGEKLFF. For the CDR3, the DNA is TGTGCCAGCAGGGGAACAGGGGGGGAAAAACTGTTTTTT.

In its sample, this clone was seen once. V usage is TRBV5-1 and J usage is TRBJ2-3, with 9 bases identical to TRBD1. Losses at the gene ends were 1 base for V and 2 bases for J; bases not matched to a gene: 2. The germline CDR1 and CDR2 sequences are SGHRS and YFSETQ. This CDR3 is 15 amino acids long. The CDR3 bases are TGCGCCAGCAGCTTGACAGGGGGCTACACAGATACGCAGTATTTT. Protein product: CASSLTGGYTDTQYF.

The chain carries TRBV7-2 and TRBJ1-1; TRBD1 aligns across 7 bases. Germline CDR1 and CDR2: SGHTA and FQGNSA. The J segment lost 1 base and the V segment lost 0 bases, leaving 2 bases of the junction unmatched. The CDR3 length is 15 residues. In DNA form, the CDR3 reads TGTGCCAGCAGCTTAGCGCAGGGGGGGAACACTGAAGCTTTCTTT. Translated, it gives CASSLAQGGNTEAFF.

The chain recombines TRBV9 with TRBJ2-3; a weak D match, TRBD2 (6 bases). CDR3 length: 14 amino acids. Trimming removed 0 bases from V and 2 bases from J, with 7 bases in between. Germline CDR1 is SGDLS and CDR2 is YYNGEE. The CDR3 DNA reads TGTGCCAGCAGCGTAGCTAGCGACACAGATACGCAGTATTTT. Translating gives CASSVASDTDTQYF.

The rearrangement links TRBV5-4 to TRBJ2-3; the match to TRBD1 covers 10 bases. Germline V gene sequence: CDR1 SGHNT, CDR2 YYREEE (reference sequence). The CDR3 consists of 16 residues. The trim removed 5 bases at V and 1 base at J, leaving 7 bases unmatched. The CDR3 here is CASSPTGTGGTDTQYF. In DNA form, the CDR3 reads TGTGCCAGCAGTCCTACCGGGACAGGGGGCACAGATACGCAGTATTTT.

This sequence joins TRBV6-2 or TRBV6-3 and TRBJ2-1, with 7 positions matching TRBD1. After removal of 6 bases from V and 3 bases from J, the junction contained 8 bases not matched to a gene. The V gene's germline CDR1 is MNHEY and CDR2 SVGEGT. CDR3 size: 15 residues. Here the CDR3 reads CASSHADRVYNEQFF. CDR3 sequence (DNA): TGTGCCAGCAGCCACGCCGACAGGGTCTACAATGAGCAGTTCTTC.

The sample holds a few counts of this clone. V gene TRBV18 combines with J gene TRBJ2-5, with D possibly TRBD1 on 5 matching bases. The CDR3 covers 15 residues. V lost 2 bases to trimming and J lost 1 base, with 11 bases between them. CDR1 and CDR2 from the germline V gene are KGHSH and LQKENI. CDR3 nucleotide sequence: TGTGCCAGCTCACCAGGTGGGGCGGCCCAAGAGACCCAGTACTTC. Amino acids: CASSPGGAAQETQYF.

V usage is TRBV29-1 and J usage is TRBJ2-6; D remains ambiguous. CDR1 is SQVTM, CDR2 ANQGSEA, per germline. This CDR3 region has 14 residues. Trimming stripped 1 base from V and 2 bases from J, with 6 bases between. The CDR3 protein is CSVEVQTGANVLTF. The CDR3 DNA reads TGCAGCGTTGAAGTCCAGACTGGGGCCAACGTCCTGACTTTC.

The rearrangement uses TRBV3-1 (or the pseudogene TRBV3-2) and TRBJ1-2, with TRBD1 identical over 8 bases. With 0 bases clipped from V and 8 bases from J, the junction kept 5 bases outside the gene matches. The CDR3 runs to 14 residues. The germline V gene has CDR1 LGHDT and CDR2 YNNKEL (reference sequence). The CDR3 loop reads CASSQDGTGPGYTF. The DNA for the CDR3 is TGTGCCAGCAGCCAAGATGGGACAGGCCCCGGCTACACCTTC.

The V gene is TRBV27, the J gene TRBJ1-6; D is undetermined. This CDR3 is 16 amino acids long. Between the trimmed V and J ends, which lost 2 bases and 7 bases, there was a span of 15 bases. Per the germline V gene, CDR1 is MNHEY and CDR2 is SMNVEV (reference sequence). The CDR3 nucleotides are TGTGCCAGCAGTTTAATTCGGAACTATAAAAATTCACCCCTCCACTTT. Its protein is CASSLIRNYKNSPLHF.

The chain is built from TRBV20-1 and TRBJ1-3; D gene unclear. The CDR3 has 14 residues. From germline, CDR1 is DFQATT and CDR2 SNEGSKA (reference sequence). Trimming took off 3 bases at V and 0 bases at J, with 9 bases between the two ends. The CDR3 reads CSASPGNSGNTIYF. The CDR3 DNA reads TGCAGTGCTAGTCCGGGGAACTCTGGAAACACCATATATTTT.

The chain recombines TRBV7-9 with TRBJ1-4, with 7 bases aligning to TRBD1. J was trimmed by 2 bases and V by 1 base; bases with no gene match: 10. This CDR3 has 18 amino acids. Per the germline V gene, CDR1 is SEHNR and CDR2 is FQNEAQ (reference sequence). As DNA, the CDR3 is TGTGCCAGCAGCTTAGGGCGACAGGGATGGGGCACTAATGAAAAACTGTTTTTT. Encoded protein: CASSLGRQGWGTNEKLFF.